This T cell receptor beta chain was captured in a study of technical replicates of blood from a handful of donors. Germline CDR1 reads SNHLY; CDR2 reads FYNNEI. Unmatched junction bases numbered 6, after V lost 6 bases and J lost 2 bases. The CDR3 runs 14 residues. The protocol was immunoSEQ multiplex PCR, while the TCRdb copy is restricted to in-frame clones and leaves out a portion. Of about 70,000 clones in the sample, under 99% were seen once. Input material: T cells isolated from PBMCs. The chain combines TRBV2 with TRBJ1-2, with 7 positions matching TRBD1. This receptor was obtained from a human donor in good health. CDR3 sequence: CASRGDSPNYGYTF. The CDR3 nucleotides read TGTGCCAGCAGGGGGGACAGTCCGAACTATGGCTACACCTTC.